These 21 T cell receptor beta chains were all obtained from the same sample, sequenced in a study of T cells in Graves' hyperthyroidism and ophthalmopathy. Amplification of TCR beta CDR3 regions was performed using RNA transcripts as template. With the HTBI primer set, the TCR CDR3 went through a first round of RT-PCR. TCRdb reprocessed the multiplex PCR reads via MiXCR and lists one record per CDR3 protein. Of 650,000 to 750,000 distinct CDR3 sequences in the sample, 13% to 15% were seen once. Input material: blood. The receptor set was obtained from a young woman with Graves' hyperthyroidism.

V and J are TRBV9 and TRBJ2-6, with D maybe TRBD1 (6 bases). Trimming pared 3 bases from V and 0 bases from J, leaving 16 bases between. The CDR3 sequence is 18 residues long. Germline assignment: CDR1 SGDLS and CDR2 YYNGEE. As DNA, the CDR3 is TGTGCCAGCAGCGGAAAGGGGGTTCTTAACTCTGGGGCCAACGTCCTGACTTTC. It codes for CASSGKGVLNSGANVLTF.

This clonotype was detected only a few times. The rearrangement uses TRBV20-1 and TRBJ1-1; a possible D gene is TRBD1 (5 bases). V was trimmed by 1 base and J by 3 bases, leaving 12 bases between them. This CDR3 spans 14 amino acids. Germline-derived CDR1 and CDR2 are DFQATT and SNEGSKA (reference sequence). The CDR3 nucleotides read TGCAGTGCTAGAGGCGGGGGGTATCACACTGAAGCTTTCTTT. This encodes CSARGGGYHTEAFF.

This clonotype was counted only a few times. The chain links TRBV10-2 to TRBJ2-3, with unresolved D. The CDR3 loop spans 14 amino acids. Trimming removed 2 bases from V and 5 bases from J, with 11 bases in between. CDR1 is WSHSY and CDR2 is SAAADI in the germline V gene. The CDR3 DNA reads as TGCGCCAGCAGTGAGAATAGGCAGGAAGATACGCAGTATTTT. Amino acid sequence: CASSENRQEDTQYF.

This clonotype was counted at least ten times. The gene calls are TRBV5-5 and TRBJ2-3; perhaps TRBD2 as D (6 bases). In germline, CDR1 is SGHKS, CDR2 YYEKEE (reference sequence). CDR3 size: 14 residues. Trimming removed 0 bases at V and 4 bases at J, with 9 bases between. The CDR3 here is CASSLGGESDTQYF. The CDR3 DNA is TGTGCCAGCAGCTTGGGGGGGGAATCAGATACGCAGTATTTT.

This clonotype was observed many times. The gene calls are TRBV12-3 or TRBV12-4 and TRBJ1-2; TRBD1 agrees at 9 bases. The CDR3 has 14 amino acids. The ends lost 5 bases at V and 2 bases at J; junction bases unmatched: 3. This CDR3 reads CASSGQGRNYGYTF. CDR3 nucleotide sequence: TGTGCCAGCAGTGGACAGGGGCGGAACTATGGCTACACCTTC.

This clonotype was recorded many times. This chain links TRBV3-1 with TRBJ2-1; a weak D match, TRBD2 (6 bases). V was cut by 2 bases and J by 9 bases, with 14 bases left in between. In germline, CDR1 is LGHDT, CDR2 YNNKEL (reference sequence). CDR3 length equals 14 residues. The CDR3 sequence: CASSQPGLQAEQFF. CDR3 nucleotide sequence: TGTGCCAGCAGCCAACCGGGACTTCAAGCTGAGCAGTTCTTC.

J is TRBJ1-2 and V is TRBV28; D ambiguous. The V gene's germline CDR1 is MDHEN and CDR2 SYDVKM. The V and J ends lost 3 bases and 4 bases respectively, with 18 bases between them. This CDR3 is 16 amino acids long. The CDR3: CASSFGSGFLFYGYTF. The CDR3, as DNA: TGTGCCAGCAGTTTCGGGAGCGGCTTCCTATTCTATGGCTACACCTTC.

The chain couples TRBV7-2 to TRBJ2-3; 15 positions agree with TRBD2. CDR1 SGHTA and CDR2 FQGNSA come from the germline V gene. There are 18 residues in the CDR3. With 5 bases clipped from V and 2 bases from J, the junction kept 8 bases outside the gene matches. The CDR3 DNA reads TGTGCCAGCAGCCCGGGACTAGCGGGAGGTCCGATCACAGATACGCAGTATTTT. It yields the protein CASSPGLAGGPITDTQYF.

There are many counts of this clonotype. The chain has TRBV11-2 and TRBJ2-1; either TRBD1 or TRBD2 may fit D (5 bases each). The V gene's germline CDR1 is SGHAT and CDR2 FQNNGV. V was pared by 1 base and J by 3 bases, with 16 bases between. This CDR3 is 17 amino acids long. In DNA, the CDR3 is TGTGCCAGCAGCTTAGTCCACGGGGCCGTGGACTACAATGAGCAGTTCTTC. Its translation is CASSLVHGAVDYNEQFF.

This clonotype was found a few times. The V and J genes are TRBV6-2 or TRBV6-3 and TRBJ1-5; D remains unclear. V lost 10 bases to trimming and J lost 7 bases, with 26 bases between them. Germline values: CDR1 MNHEY, CDR2 SVGEGT. This CDR3 region has 16 residues. The CDR3 nucleotides read TGTGCCACCTCAGCGGCCATGGGTGGGGAGTGGCAGCCCCAGCATTTT. Its translation is CATSAAMGGEWQPQHF.

V usage is TRBV18 and J usage is TRBJ2-7; D is perhaps TRBD2 (5 bases). Germline CDR1 is KGHSH and CDR2 is LQKENI. The CDR3 is 13 amino acids. Trimming removed 4 bases from V and 4 bases from J, with 11 bases in between. The CDR3 protein is CASSHTSEYEQYF. CDR3 DNA: TGTGCCAGCTCACATACTAGTGAATACGAGCAGTACTTC. Looking up the rest from reference TRBV18 and TRBJ2-7 gives the full variable domain: NAGVMQNPRHLVRRRGQEARLRCSPMKGHSHVYWYRQLPEEGLKFMVYLQKENIIDESGMPKERFSAEFPKEGPSILRIQQVVRGDSAAYFCASSHTSEYEQYFGPGTRLTVT.

This clonotype was seen ten or more times. This rearrangement joins TRBV2 to TRBJ2-7; no clear D gene. Germline V lookup: CDR1 SNHLY, CDR2 FYNNEI. The V end was cut by 6 bases, the J end by 2 bases, with 14 bases between. The CDR3 consists of 14 residues. CDR3 nucleotides: TGTGCCAGCAGCCAAGGGCAGGTAACCTACGAGCAGTACTTC. Encoded protein: CASSQGQVTYEQYF.

About this clonotype itself: The germline gene is not matched at one end of the junction; a read error may be the cause. This chain uses TRBV7-6 with TRBJ2-1, with TRBD2 matching over 7 bases. The CDR3 runs 17 residues. The V gene's germline CDR1 is SGHVS and CDR2 FNYEAQ. The DNA for the CDR3 is TGCGCCAGCAGCCAAGATCCTCGGCTAGCGGAGGACAATGAGCAGTTCTTC. As protein: CASSQDPRLAEDNEQFF.

This clonotype was counted only a few times. This sequence joins TRBV7-3 and TRBJ1-1, with D tentatively TRBD1 (5 bases). The CDR3 loop spans 14 amino acids. Germline assignment: CDR1 SGHTA and CDR2 FQGTGA. Between the trimmed V and J ends, which lost 5 bases and 1 base, there was a span of 11 bases. The CDR3 is CASSPGGKNTEAFF. The CDR3, as DNA: TGTGCCAGCAGCCCCGGGGGGAAGAACACTGAAGCTTTCTTT.

The CDR3 DNA sequence: TGTGCCAGCAGCTTCGGGACAGGGCGGTTCGAGCAGTACTTC. It codes for CASSFGTGRFEQYF. The rearrangement links TRBV7-9 to TRBJ2-7; 9 bases fit TRBD1. The germline V gene encodes CDR1 SEHNR and CDR2 FQNEAQ (reference sequence). The CDR3 contains 14 residues. V lost 3 bases, J lost 6 bases, and 6 bases stayed unmatched.

The sample holds many counts of this clonotype. The chain uses TRBV18 and TRBJ2-1; 8 bases agree with TRBD1. Germline assignment: CDR1 KGHSH and CDR2 LQKENI. The CDR3 totals 16 residues. J lost 7 bases, V lost 0 bases, and 8 bases had no gene match. The CDR3 DNA follows: TGTGCCAGCTCACCACCTATATCAGGGGGCAGGAATGAGCAGTTCTTC. This gives the protein CASSPPISGGRNEQFF.

The sample holds many counts of this clonotype. The V call is TRBV7-3, the J call TRBJ2-3, with D tentatively TRBD2 (5 bases). Between the trimmed V and J ends, which lost 0 bases and 1 base, there was a span of 8 bases. CDR3 length equals 15 residues. The germline V gene has CDR1 SGHTA and CDR2 FQGTGA. CDR3 amino acids: CASSLTGDGTDTQYF. The CDR3 DNA reads TGTGCCAGCAGCTTAACGGGAGATGGCACAGATACGCAGTATTTT.

The chain is built from TRBV6-2 or TRBV6-3 and TRBJ2-1; D remains unclear. V was trimmed by 6 bases and J by 4 bases, leaving 10 bases between them. This CDR3 comprises 13 residues. The germline V gene has CDR1 MNHEY and CDR2 SVGEGT. The CDR3 sequence: CASRVDQYNEQFF. The DNA for the CDR3 is TGTGCCAGCAGAGTCGACCAGTACAATGAGCAGTTCTTC.

The gene calls are TRBV20-1 and TRBJ2-5, with 7 nucleotides matching TRBD2. CDR1 is DFQATT, CDR2 SNEGSKA, per germline (reference sequence). The CDR3 spans 13 residues. The V and J ends lost 4 bases and 5 bases, in that order; junction bases with no gene match: 7. The CDR3 sequence is CSAKGTTGETQYF. In DNA form, the CDR3 reads TGCAGTGCTAAGGGGACTACCGGGGAGACCCAGTACTTC.

This clonotype was seen at least ten times. The CDR3, as DNA: TGTGCCAGCCGGGGTCCTACGCGGGCCGAGGGGGGCTACACCTTC. Its translation is CASRGPTRAEGGYTF. The V gene is TRBV13, the J gene TRBJ1-2; TRBD1 is a possible D gene (5 bases). V was clipped by 8 bases and J by 8 bases, with 24 bases between them. The CDR3 has 15 amino acids. Germline assignment: CDR1 PRHDT and CDR2 FYEKMQ (reference sequence).

This clonotype was detected many times. The J gene is TRBJ2-3, the V gene TRBV6-1; possibly TRBD2 for D (5 bases). The CDR3 is made up of 15 amino acids. V dropped 5 bases and J dropped 5 bases, with 17 bases sitting between them. Germline V gene lookup returns CDR1 MNHNS and CDR2 SASEGT. CDR3 region: CASSSNLASKDTQYF. The CDR3 DNA reads TGTGCCAGCAGTTCAAATCTAGCAAGTAAAGATACGCAGTATTTT.